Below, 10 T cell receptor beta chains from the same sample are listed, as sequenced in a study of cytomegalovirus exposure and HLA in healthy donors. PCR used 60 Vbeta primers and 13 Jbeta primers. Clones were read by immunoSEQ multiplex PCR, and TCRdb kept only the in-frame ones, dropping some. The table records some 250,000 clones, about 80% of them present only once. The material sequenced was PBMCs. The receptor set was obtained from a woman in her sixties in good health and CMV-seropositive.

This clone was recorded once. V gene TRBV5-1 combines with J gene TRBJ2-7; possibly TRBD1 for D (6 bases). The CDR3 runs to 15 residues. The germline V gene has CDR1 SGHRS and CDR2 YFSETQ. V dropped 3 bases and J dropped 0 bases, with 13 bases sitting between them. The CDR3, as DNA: TGCGCCAGCAGCTATCGGACAGAGAGCTCCTACGAGCAGTACTTC. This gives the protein CASSYRTESSYEQYF.

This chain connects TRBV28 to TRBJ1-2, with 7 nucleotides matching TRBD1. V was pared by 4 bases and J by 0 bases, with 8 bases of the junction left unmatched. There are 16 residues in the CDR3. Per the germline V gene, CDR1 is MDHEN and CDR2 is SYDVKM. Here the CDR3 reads CASSSGTAVSNYGYTF. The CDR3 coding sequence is TGTGCCAGCAGTTCCGGGACAGCCGTCTCTAACTATGGCTACACCTTC.

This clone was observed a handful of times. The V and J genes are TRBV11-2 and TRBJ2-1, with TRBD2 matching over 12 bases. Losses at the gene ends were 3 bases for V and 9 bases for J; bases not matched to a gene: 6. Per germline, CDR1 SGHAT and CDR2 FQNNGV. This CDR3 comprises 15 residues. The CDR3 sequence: CASSLDPSGRGEQFF. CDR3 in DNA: TGTGCCAGCAGCTTGGATCCTAGCGGGAGGGGTGAGCAGTTCTTC.

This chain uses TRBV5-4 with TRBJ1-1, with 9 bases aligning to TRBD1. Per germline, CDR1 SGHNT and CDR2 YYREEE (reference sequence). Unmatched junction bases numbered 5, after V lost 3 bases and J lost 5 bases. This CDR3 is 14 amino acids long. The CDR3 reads CASSSQGAVTEAFF. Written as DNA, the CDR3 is TGTGCCAGCAGCTCACAGGGGGCGGTTACTGAAGCTTTCTTT.

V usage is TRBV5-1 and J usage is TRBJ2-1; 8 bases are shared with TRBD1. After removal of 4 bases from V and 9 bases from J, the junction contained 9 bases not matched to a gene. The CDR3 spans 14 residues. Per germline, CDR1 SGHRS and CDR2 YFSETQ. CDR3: CASSEGQVQGEQFF. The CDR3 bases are TGCGCCAGCAGCGAGGGACAGGTACAGGGTGAGCAGTTCTTC.

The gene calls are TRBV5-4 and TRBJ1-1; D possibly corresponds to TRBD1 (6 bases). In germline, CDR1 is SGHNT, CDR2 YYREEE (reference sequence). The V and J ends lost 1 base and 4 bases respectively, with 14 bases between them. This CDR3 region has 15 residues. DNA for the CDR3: TGTGCCAGCAGCTTGAACCCAGGACAGCCCACTGAAGCTTTCTTT. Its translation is CASSLNPGQPTEAFF.

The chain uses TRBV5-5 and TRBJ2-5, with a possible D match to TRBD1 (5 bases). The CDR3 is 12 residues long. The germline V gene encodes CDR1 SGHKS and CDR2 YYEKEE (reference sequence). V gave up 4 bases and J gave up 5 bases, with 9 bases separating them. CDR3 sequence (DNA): TGTGCCAGCAGCCAGGGTGGGGAGACCCAGTACTTC. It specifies CASSQGGETQYF.

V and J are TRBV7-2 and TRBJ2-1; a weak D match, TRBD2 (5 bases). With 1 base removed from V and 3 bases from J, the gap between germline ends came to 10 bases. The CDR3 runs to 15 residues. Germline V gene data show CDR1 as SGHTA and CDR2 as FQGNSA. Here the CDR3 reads CASSLEGGRYNEQFF. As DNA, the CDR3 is TGTGCCAGCAGCTTAGAAGGAGGCCGCTACAATGAGCAGTTCTTC.

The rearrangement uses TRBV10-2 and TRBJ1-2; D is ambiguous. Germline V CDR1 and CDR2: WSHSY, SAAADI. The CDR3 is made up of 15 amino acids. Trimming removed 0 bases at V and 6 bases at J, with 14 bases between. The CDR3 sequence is CASSESREGVNGYTF. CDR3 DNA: TGCGCCAGCAGTGAGTCTCGGGAAGGAGTGAATGGCTACACCTTC.

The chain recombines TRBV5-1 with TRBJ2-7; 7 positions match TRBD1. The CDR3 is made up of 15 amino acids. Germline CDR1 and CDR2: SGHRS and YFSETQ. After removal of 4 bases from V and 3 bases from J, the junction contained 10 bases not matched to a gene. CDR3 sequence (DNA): TGCGCCAGCAGCATAACAGGGGCGACATTCTACGAGCAGTACTTC. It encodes CASSITGATFYEQYF.